The rows below give T cell receptor beta chains drawn from one sample of a study of shared clonotypes between healthy human individuals. Clones were sequenced by immunoSEQ multiplex PCR, and TCRdb holds only the in-frame ones, with some missing. The data contain under 600,000 clones, 97% of them singletons. Source material: naive CD4+ T cells sorted from blood. These receptors were obtained from a woman in her 30s in good health. Both conserved end residues are part of each CDR3. The D gene is left open where the match is weak. Not every row has a clone size; where given, it reads once, few, many or a size class.

size	J	D	V	CDR3	DNA
NA	TRBJ2-1	NA	TRBV21-1	CASSKGRDRAYNEQFF	TGTGCCAGCAGCAAAGGCCGGGACAGGGCCTACAATGAGCAGTTCTTC
NA	TRBJ2-5	TRBD2	TRBV4-1	CASSQDREAGGRETQYF	TGCGCCAGCAGCCAAGATCGGGAAGCGGGAGGCCGGGAGACCCAGTACTTC
NA	TRBJ1-1	NA	TRBV28	CASSSSLNTEAFF	TGTGCCAGCAGTTCTAGCCTGAACACTGAAGCTTTCTTT
NA	TRBJ2-1	NA	TRBV6-1	CASIRGNEQFF	TGTGCCAGCATAAGAGGCAATGAGCAGTTCTTC
NA	TRBJ1-5	TRBD1	TRBV5-5	CASSRGQGEYQPQHF	TGTGCCAGCAGCAGGGGACAGGGGGAATATCAGCCCCAGCATTTT
NA	TRBJ2-1	TRBD1	TRBV28	CASSFFGQGANEQFF	TGTGCCAGCAGTTTTTTCGGACAGGGGGCTAATGAGCAGTTCTTC
NA	TRBJ2-2	NA	TRBV27	CASSSRHTGELFF	TGTGCCAGCAGTAGTAGACACACCGGGGAGCTGTTTTTT
NA	TRBJ1-2	TRBD1	TRBV27	CASSLQGPTLYGYTF	TGTGCCAGCAGTCTACAGGGGCCGACTCTCTATGGCTACACCTTC
NA	TRBJ2-1	NA	TRBV19	CASSIWRGISYNEQFF	TGTGCCAGTAGTATATGGCGGGGTATCTCCTACAATGAGCAGTTCTTC
NA	TRBJ2-1	NA	TRBV10-3	CAISKRGSYNEQFF	TGTGCCATCAGTAAGAGGGGATCCTACAATGAGCAGTTCTTC
NA	TRBJ1-5	TRBD1	TRBV2	CASSRQGDGGNQPQHF	TGTGCCAGCAGCCGACAGGGGGATGGGGGAAATCAGCCCCAGCATTTT
NA	TRBJ1-1	NA	TRBV28	CASSYHGGSEAFF	TGTGCCAGCAGTTACCACGGGGGCTCTGAAGCTTTCTTT
NA	TRBJ2-1	TRBD2	TRBV11-3	CASSLDGTSGSGEQFF	TGTGCCAGCAGCTTAGATGGGACTAGCGGGAGTGGTGAGCAGTTCTTC
once	TRBJ1-1	NA	TRBV28	CASSIRGGRTEAFF	TGTGCCAGCAGCATCAGAGGAGGACGCACTGAAGCTTTCTTT
once	TRBJ2-1	NA	TRBV5-1	CASSSRTATGAEQFF	TGCGCCAGCAGCTCGCGGACGGCTACGGGCGCTGAGCAGTTCTTC
NA	TRBJ2-3	NA	TRBV15	CATSILSWAQYF	TGTGCCACCAGCATTCTAAGTTGGGCGCAGTATTTT
NA	TRBJ2-7	TRBD1	TRBV28	CASSRGQGYEQYF	TGTGCCAGCAGTCGAGGACAGGGCTACGAGCAGTACTTC
NA	TRBJ2-7	TRBD2	TRBV4-1	CASSQPIAGVYEQYF	TGCGCCAGCAGCCAACCTATAGCGGGAGTTTACGAGCAGTACTTC
NA	TRBJ2-2	TRBD2	TRBV5-1	CASSSTSGHNTGELFF	TGCGCCAGCAGCTCGACTAGCGGGCACAACACCGGGGAGCTGTTTTTT
NA	TRBJ2-2	NA	TRBV2	CASSERASGVGTGELFF	TGTGCCAGCAGTGAAAGGGCGTCAGGGGTGGGAACCGGGGAGCTGTTTTTT
once	TRBJ1-1	TRBD1	TRBV18	CASSPRQGFDEAFF	TGTGCCAGCTCACCGAGACAGGGATTTGACGAGGCTTTCTTT
NA	TRBJ2-5	NA	TRBV19	CASSIFVEETQYF	TGTGCCAGTAGTATCTTTGTGGAGGAGACCCAGTACTTC
NA	TRBJ1-3	NA	TRBV5-1	CASSLGPSGAGNTIYF	TGCGCCAGCAGCTTGGGCCCCTCCGGGGCTGGAAACACCATATATTTT
NA	TRBJ2-1	NA	TRBV5-8	CASTTFGSEQFF	TGTGCCAGCACCACTTTCGGGTCGGAGCAGTTCTTC
NA	TRBJ1-3	TRBD1	TRBV18	CASSPDRVDGNTIYF	TGTGCCAGCTCACCGGACAGGGTTGATGGAAACACCATATATTTT
NA	TRBJ2-7	NA	TRBV5-1	CASSSEGPPYEQYF	TGCGCCAGCAGCTCGGAGGGACCCCCCTACGAGCAGTACTTC
once	TRBJ2-7	TRBD2	TRBV7-9	CASSHGLAGGVYEQYF	TGTGCCAGCAGCCACGGACTAGCGGGAGGAGTATACGAGCAGTACTTC
NA	TRBJ2-7	NA	TRBV21-1	CASSAGQTKLAVAAGEQYF	TGTGCCAGCAGCGCCGGACAGACCAAACTAGCGGTTGCGGCGGGGGAGCAGTACTTC
NA	TRBJ2-2	TRBD1	TRBV6-4	CASKQGSTGELFF	TGTGCCAGCAAACAGGGGAGCACCGGGGAGCTGTTTTTT
NA	TRBJ1-6	TRBD1	TRBV28	CASRLRGDSNSPLHF	TGTGCCAGCAGACTTCGGGGGGACAGCAATTCACCCCTCCACTTT
NA	TRBJ2-1	NA	TRBV7-2	CASSFSGVLGNEQFF	TGTGCCAGCAGCTTTTCAGGGGTTCTCGGCAATGAGCAGTTCTTC
NA	TRBJ2-5	NA	TRBV27	CASSFRPTEQETQYF	TGTGCCAGCAGTTTTCGTCCGACAGAGCAAGAGACCCAGTACTTC
NA	TRBJ2-5	NA	TRBV30	CAWSEQYQETQYF	TGTGCCTGGAGTGAACAGTACCAAGAGACCCAGTACTTC